This T cell receptor beta chain stems from a study of shared clonotypes between healthy human individuals (dated by TCRdb to the early 2020s). For the study in its entirety: The cohort comprised a couple of women and a few men aged 18 to 49 years. For each donor, three plates each were used for CD4 naive and CD4 memory, two plates were used for CD8 naive, and one plate was used for CD8 memory. The study deeply sequenced blood TCR repertoires of about five healthy adults to estimate repertoire size and the extent of clonotype sharing between individuals. To increase sequencing depth and limit assay-specific biases, different laboratories used diverse techniques to prepare libraries and sequence TCR repertoires. Per donor, leukapheresis produced somewhere between about 0.9 and 10 billion PBMCs. The study at large found these results: Pairwise subsampling led to the expectation that sequencing depth would affect the degree of clonotype sharing among donors. Clonotypes shared by all four sorted-subset donors showed higher generation probabilities than non-shared clonotypes. Estimated clonotype richness was generally larger for naive than for memory subsets. Around 5% of naive CD4, roughly 3.6% of naive CD8, roughly 2.4% of memory CD4, and over 0.35% of memory CD8 clonotypes were shared across several donors. Because the study included only a small number of donors, the genetic and exposure-history diversity represented was limited. Only blood was sampled, and tissue TCR repertoires likely differ from those in blood. Incomplete sequencing was indicated by rarefaction of sorted-subset datasets, despite the large sequencing depth.

Using the deep immunoSEQ assay, multiplex PCR amplified TCR CDR3 regions from genomic DNA. Extracted genomic DNA from each cell subset was distributed evenly across all wells of several immunoSEQ 96-well plates, and each plate was treated as a replicate. Each replicate PCR for sorted subsets received roughly 0.2 ug genomic DNA, equal to roughly 33,000 T cell genomes. Purified libraries were quantified with a Qubit 3.0 fluorometer, sized on a Bioanalyzer 2100, and re-quantified with the KAPA Library Quantification kit. Every immunoSEQ 96-well plate was sequenced on a separate single-read 150-cycle Illumina NextSeq 550 flow cell. For the original study's pipeline: Because only junctional sequences without quality scores were contained in the immunoSEQ output, filtering matching that applied to full-length reads could not be performed. To assign V/J genes and CDR3, sequences were annotated against IMGT germline references using PyIR, a Python wrapper for IgBLAST v1.9. Reads were removed for weak V/J assignments (E-value above 1e-6), missing CDR3, stop codons, out-of-frame junctions, or ambiguous translated residues. V3J clonotypes were defined as sequences sharing the same inferred V gene, J gene, and CDR3 amino acid sequence. Percentage overlap between repertoires was calculated by dividing the number of shared unique clonotypes by the size of the smaller repertoire. Richness of each repertoire was evaluated using RTK rarefaction, the Chao1 estimator, and Recon v2.1 estimates of unobserved clonotypes. For all TCRbeta clonotypes obtained by the gDNA method from several donors, generation probabilities were computed with OLGA. This immuneACCESS table, as held by TCRdb, lists in-frame sequences with V and J called but not all clones. Of the missing ones, under half trace to an unresolved V gene in checked studies; the others have no known cause. V, J and clone size reflect that table, while D and trimming were determined from the DNA. The sample table records 2 million to 3 million clones; over 85% of these occur just once. Approximately 0.35% of the sample goes to the ten largest clones.

Compared with germline, V lacks 5 bases and J lacks 5 bases; bases without a gene match: 4. Including the terminal cysteine and phenylalanine, the CDR3 comprises 15 residues. The sequence is cut down to CDR3 DNA, 45 bases in frame from base 1. CDR1 SGHTA and CDR2 FQGNSA were looked up in the germline V gene. Notes on this clone: Its antigen specificity is not known. No quality values exist for individual bases; no much larger clone is one base distant.

The donors were healthy, HIV-negative adults who had no recently reported acute infections or vaccinations. Every donor was a Caucasian adult residing in Nashville, Tennessee, USA. Magnetic negative selection was used to enrich CD4+ T cells, after which naive cells were positively selected on CD45RA and the negative fraction became the memory subset. Blood was obtained by leukapheresis, after which PBMCs were separated by Ficoll-Histopaque density gradient centrifugation and cryopreserved in liquid nitrogen vapor phase. Purity and quantity of every magnetically sorted T cell population were checked by analytical flow cytometry. From each sorted fraction, genomic DNA was isolated and quantified by UV absorbance on a Nanodrop 2000c.

The chain joins TRBV7-2 to TRBJ2-1, and TRBD2 matches 12 of the central bases. This sequence was found in a man younger than 35 in good health. Some clones in this sample may be carry-over from other donors' samples. The specimen sequenced was naive CD4+ T cells from PBMCs. The cell subset or site label, as the study defines it: CD45RA+ positively selected. The CDR3 is CASSRTSGNDNEQFF. Read as DNA, the sequence is TGTGCCAGCAGCCGGACTAGCGGGAACGACAATGAGCAGTTCTTC.